This T cell receptor beta chain was identified in a study of radiotherapy plus CTLA-4 blockade in lung cancer. Study background: Objective responses occurred in about 18% of patients; around 30% had disease control.

Generated by immunoSEQ multiplex PCR, the TCRdb table keeps only in-frame clones and is missing some. The profile shows tens of thousands of clones, around 81% of them singletons. Germline assignment: CDR1 SNHLY and CDR2 FYNNEI. Trimming at V came to 6 bases and at J to 3 bases, leaving 4 bases not matched to a gene. The length of the CDR3 is 14 residues. Here the sequenced sample was peripheral blood, taken from a patient treated with radiotherapy plus ipilimumab. V and J are TRBV2 and TRBJ1-4; 7 positions agree with TRBD1. The receptor was isolated from a human donor with non-small cell lung cancer who had a partial response to radiotherapy plus ipilimumab. Some clones in this sample may be carry-over from other donors' samples. This chain's CDR3 is CASRAGGSNEKLFF. CDR3 nucleotide sequence: TGTGCCAGCAGAGCAGGGGGGTCTAATGAAAAACTGTTTTTT.